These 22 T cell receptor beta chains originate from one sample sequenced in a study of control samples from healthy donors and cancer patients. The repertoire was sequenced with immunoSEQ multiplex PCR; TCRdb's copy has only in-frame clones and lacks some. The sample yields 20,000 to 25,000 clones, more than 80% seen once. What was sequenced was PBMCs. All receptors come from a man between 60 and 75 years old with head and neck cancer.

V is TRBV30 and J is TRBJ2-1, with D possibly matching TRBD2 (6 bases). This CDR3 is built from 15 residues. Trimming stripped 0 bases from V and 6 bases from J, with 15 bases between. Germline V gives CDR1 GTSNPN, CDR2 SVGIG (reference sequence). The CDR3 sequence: CAWSVPGGTLNEQFF. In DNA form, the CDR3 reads TGTGCCTGGAGTGTACCGGGCGGGACCCTCAATGAGCAGTTCTTC.

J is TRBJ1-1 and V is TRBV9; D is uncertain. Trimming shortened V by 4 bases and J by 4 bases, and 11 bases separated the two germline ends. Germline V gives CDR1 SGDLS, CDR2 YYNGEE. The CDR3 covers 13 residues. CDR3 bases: TGTGCCAGCAGCATCAGTGAATTCACTGAAGCTTTCTTT. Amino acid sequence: CASSISEFTEAFF. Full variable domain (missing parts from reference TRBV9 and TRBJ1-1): DSGVTQTPKHLITATGQRVTLRCSPRSGDLSVYWYQQSLDQGLQFLIQYYNGEERAKGNILERFSAQQFPDLHSELNLSSLELGDSALYFCASSISEFTEAFFGQGTRLTVV.

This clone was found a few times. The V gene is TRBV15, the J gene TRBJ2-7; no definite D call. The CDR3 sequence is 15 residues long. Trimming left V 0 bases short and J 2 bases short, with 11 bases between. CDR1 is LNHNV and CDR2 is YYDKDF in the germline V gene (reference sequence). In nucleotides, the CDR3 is TGTGCCACCAGCAGAGATCGTGGTCGTCCCTACGAGCAGTACGTC. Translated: CATSRDRGRPYEQYV.

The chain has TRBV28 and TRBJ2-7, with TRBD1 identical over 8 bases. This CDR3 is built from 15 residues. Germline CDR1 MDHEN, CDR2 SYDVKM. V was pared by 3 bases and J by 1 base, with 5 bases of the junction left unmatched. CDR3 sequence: CASSLAGTGSYEQYV. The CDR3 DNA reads TGTGCCAGCAGTTTGGCCGGGACAGGTTCCTACGAGCAGTACGTC.

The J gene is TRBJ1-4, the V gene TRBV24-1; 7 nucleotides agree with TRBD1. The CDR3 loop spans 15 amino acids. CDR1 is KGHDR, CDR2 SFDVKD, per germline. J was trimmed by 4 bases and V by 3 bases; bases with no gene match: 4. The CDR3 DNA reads TGTGCCACCAGTGATGGGACAGCGGGTAATGAAAAACTGTTTTTT. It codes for CATSDGTAGNEKLFF.

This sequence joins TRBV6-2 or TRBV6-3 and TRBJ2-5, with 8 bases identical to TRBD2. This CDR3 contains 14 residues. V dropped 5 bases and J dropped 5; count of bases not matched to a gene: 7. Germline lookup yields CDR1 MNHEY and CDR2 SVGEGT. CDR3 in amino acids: CASSAEAGEETQYF. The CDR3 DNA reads TGTGCCAGCAGTGCCGAAGCGGGAGAGGAGACCCAGTACTTC.

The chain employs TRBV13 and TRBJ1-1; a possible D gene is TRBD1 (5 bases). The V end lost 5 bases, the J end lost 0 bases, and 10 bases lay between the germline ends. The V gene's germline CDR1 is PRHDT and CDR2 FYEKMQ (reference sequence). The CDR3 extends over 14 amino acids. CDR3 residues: CASSPGTVNTEAFF. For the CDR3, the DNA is TGTGCCAGCAGCCCAGGGACGGTGAACACTGAAGCTTTCTTT.

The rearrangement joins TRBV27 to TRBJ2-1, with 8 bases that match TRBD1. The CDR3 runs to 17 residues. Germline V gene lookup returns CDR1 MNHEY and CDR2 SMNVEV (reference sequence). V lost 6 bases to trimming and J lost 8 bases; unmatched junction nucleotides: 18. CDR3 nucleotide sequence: TGTGCCAGCAGCGAGGACAGGGTGTACCTATCCGGTGATGAGCAGTTCTTC. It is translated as CASSEDRVYLSGDEQFF.

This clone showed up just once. The CDR3 here is CASSLDWDRLAMGEQYV. The CDR3 nucleotides read TGTGCCAGCAGCTTAGATTGGGATCGGCTAGCGATGGGGGAGCAGTACGTC. The chain uses TRBV11-2 and TRBJ2-7, with a tentative D call TRBD2 (6 bases). Trimming left V 0 bases short and J 7 bases short, with 22 bases between. There are 17 residues in the CDR3. Germline lookup yields CDR1 SGHAT and CDR2 FQNNGV.

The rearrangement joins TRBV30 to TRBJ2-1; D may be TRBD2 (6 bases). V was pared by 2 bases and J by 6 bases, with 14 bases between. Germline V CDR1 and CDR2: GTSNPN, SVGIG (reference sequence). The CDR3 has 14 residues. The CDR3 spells CAWSSTGASNEQFF. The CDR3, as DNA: TGTGCCTGGAGTAGTACGGGAGCCAGCAATGAGCAGTTCTTC.

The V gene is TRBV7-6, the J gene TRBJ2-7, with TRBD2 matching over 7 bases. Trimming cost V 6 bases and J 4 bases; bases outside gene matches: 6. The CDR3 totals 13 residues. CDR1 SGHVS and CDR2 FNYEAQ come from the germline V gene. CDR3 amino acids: CASSSAGVYEQYV. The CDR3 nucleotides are TGTGCCAGCAGTTCTGCGGGGGTTTACGAGCAGTACGTC.

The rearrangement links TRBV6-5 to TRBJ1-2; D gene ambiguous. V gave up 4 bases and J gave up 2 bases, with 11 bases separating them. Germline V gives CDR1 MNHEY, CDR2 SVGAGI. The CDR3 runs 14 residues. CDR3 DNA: TGTGCCAGCAGTTCCCCGTTATCAAACTATGGCTACACCTTC. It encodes CASSSPLSNYGYTF.

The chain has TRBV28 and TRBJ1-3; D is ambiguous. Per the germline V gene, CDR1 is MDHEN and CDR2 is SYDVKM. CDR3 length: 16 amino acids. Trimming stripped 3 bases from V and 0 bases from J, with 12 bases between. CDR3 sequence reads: CASSFRLLSSGNTIYF. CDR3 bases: TGTGCCAGCAGTTTCCGCCTCCTGAGCTCTGGAAACACCATATATTTT.

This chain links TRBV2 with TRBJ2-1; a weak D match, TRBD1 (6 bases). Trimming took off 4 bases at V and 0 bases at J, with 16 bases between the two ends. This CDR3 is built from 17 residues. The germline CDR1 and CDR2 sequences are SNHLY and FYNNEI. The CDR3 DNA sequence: TGTGCCAGCAGTGGACAGGTCAATGACTCCTCCTACAATGAGCAGTTCTTC. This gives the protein CASSGQVNDSSYNEQFF.

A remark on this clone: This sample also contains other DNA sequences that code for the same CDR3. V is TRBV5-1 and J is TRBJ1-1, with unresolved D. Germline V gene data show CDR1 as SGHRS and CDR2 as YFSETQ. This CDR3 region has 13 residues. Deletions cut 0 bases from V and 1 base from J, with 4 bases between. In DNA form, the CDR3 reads TGCGCCAGCAGCTTGGATCCGAACACTGAAGCTTTCTTT. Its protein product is CASSLDPNTEAFF.

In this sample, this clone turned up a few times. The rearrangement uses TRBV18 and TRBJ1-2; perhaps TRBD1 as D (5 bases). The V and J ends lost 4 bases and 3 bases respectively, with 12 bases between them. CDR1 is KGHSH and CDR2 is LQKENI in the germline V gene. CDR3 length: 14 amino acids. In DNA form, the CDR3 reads TGTGCCAGCTCACGCGACTCGACAGACTATGGCTACACCTTC. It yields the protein CASSRDSTDYGYTF.

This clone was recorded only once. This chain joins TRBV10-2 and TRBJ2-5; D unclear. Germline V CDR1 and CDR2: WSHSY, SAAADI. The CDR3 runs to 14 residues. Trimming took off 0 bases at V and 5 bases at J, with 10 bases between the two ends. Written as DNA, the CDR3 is TGCGCCAGCAGTGAGTCGACCCCTAGGGAGACCCAGTACTTC. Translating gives CASSESTPRETQYF.

CDR3 loop: CASSYSTSGTTGELFF. In DNA form, the CDR3 reads TGTGCCAGCAGTTACTCGACTAGCGGGACAACCGGGGAGCTGTTTTTT. The rearrangement links TRBV6-5 to TRBJ2-2; 11 nucleotides line up with TRBD2. This CDR3 region has 16 residues. The germline V gene encodes CDR1 MNHEY and CDR2 SVGAGI. V trimming: 0 bases; J trimming: 5 bases; junction bases outside the gene matches: 2.

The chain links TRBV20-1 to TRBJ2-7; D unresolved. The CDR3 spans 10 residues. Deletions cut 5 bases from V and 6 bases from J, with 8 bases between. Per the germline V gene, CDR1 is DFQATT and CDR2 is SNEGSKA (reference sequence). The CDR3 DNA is TGCAGTGCTGGGCGGTCCGAGCAGTACTTC. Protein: CSAGRSEQYF.

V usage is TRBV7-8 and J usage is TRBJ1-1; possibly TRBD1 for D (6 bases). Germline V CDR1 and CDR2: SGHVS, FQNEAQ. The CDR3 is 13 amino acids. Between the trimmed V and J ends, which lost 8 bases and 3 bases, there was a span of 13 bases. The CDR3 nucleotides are TGTGCCAGCTTAGGGGGGCTACACACTGAAGCTTTCTTT. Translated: CASLGGLHTEAFF.

The CDR3 coding sequence is TGTGCCAGCAGGGGGACAGCCGGGGAGCTGTTTTTT. Residues: CASRGTAGELFF. The chain joins TRBV2 to TRBJ2-2; 7 nucleotides agree with TRBD1. J gave up 6 bases and V 6 bases, and 1 base lay outside the gene matches. This CDR3 is built from 12 residues. Germline lookup yields CDR1 SNHLY and CDR2 FYNNEI.

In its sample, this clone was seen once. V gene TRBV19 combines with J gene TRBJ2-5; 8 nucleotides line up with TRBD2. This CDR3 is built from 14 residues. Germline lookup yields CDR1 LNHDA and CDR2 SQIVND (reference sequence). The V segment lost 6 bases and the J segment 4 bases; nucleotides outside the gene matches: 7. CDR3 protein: CASSRTSYIETQYF. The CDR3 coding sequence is TGTGCCAGTAGCCGGACTAGCTATATAGAGACCCAGTACTTC. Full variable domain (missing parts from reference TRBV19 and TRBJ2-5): DGGITQSPKYLFRKEGQNVTLSCEQNLNHDAMYWYRQDPGQGLRLIYYSQIVNDFQKGDIAEGYSVSREKKESFPLTVTSAQKNPTAFYLCASSRTSYIETQYFGPGTRLLVL.